The source of this T cell receptor beta chain is a study of T-cell memory formation after mild COVID-19. Study results and limitations: Contracting CD4+ clones sat mainly in CM and EM; CD8+ in EMRA. The study detected some responding clones in pre-infection memory, suggesting cross-reactive memory joined. Nothing confirmed that second-wave clones peaking on day 37 were specific for SARS-CoV-2.

Each CDR3 protein is one row after TCRdb ran MiXCR on the 5' RACE reads. The profile covers hundreds of thousands of distinct CDR3 sequences, with roughly 13% appearing a single time and around a fifth taken by the ten largest. The table lists this clonotype with a few counts. Its antigen is undetermined. This TCR was sampled from a young man who had mild COVID-19 (a few samples of this study predate the infection). Cell type and time point are not known. The sequenced sample consisted of PBMCs or a T cell subset sorted from them (not recorded which).

CDR3 loop: CASSLTGSGELFF. DNA of the CDR3: TGTGCCAGCAGCTTAACAGGGAGCGGGGAGCTGTTTTTT. This chain links TRBV7-9 with TRBJ2-2; D might be TRBD1 (6 bases). The CDR3 is 13 amino acids. With 2 bases removed from V and 7 bases from J, the gap between germline ends came to 8 bases. The germline V gene encodes CDR1 SEHNR and CDR2 FQNEAQ (reference sequence).